This entry features one T cell receptor beta chain sequence. Sequenced material consisted of expressed TCRB transcripts (all of the isolated RNA was reverse transcribed). Only in-frame clones appear in the TCRdb table, and some are missing; sequencing was by immunoSEQ multiplex PCR. The sample has roughly 240,000 clones, roughly 70% seen once. The data belong to a study of beta chain features in type 1 diabetes. Study-wide background: No patient-donor differences in age, gender, total cells or subset yield.

The junction had 8 bases not matched to a gene; V was cut back by 4 bases and J by 3 bases. The CDR3 length is 15 residues. Per the germline V gene, CDR1 is SGDLS and CDR2 is YYNGEE. Specimen: naive CD4+ T cells from blood. V and J are TRBV9 and TRBJ2-5, with TRBD2 matching over 8 bases. This receptor was taken from a man aged 25-40 years in good health. This CDR3 is CASSTRTSYKETQYF. CDR3 DNA sequence: TGTGCCAGCAGCACTCGGACTAGCTACAAAGAGACCCAGTACTTC.